The clone carrying this TCR beta chain was observed at least ten times. Between the trimmed V and J ends, which lost 3 bases and 4 bases, there was a span of 8 bases. The CDR3 spans 14 residues. Germline assignment: CDR1 SGHDT and CDR2 YYEEEE. This entry is derived from a study of T-cell reconstitution after alpha-beta-depleted transplantation in children. Preparation of the TCRbeta library was carried out with unique molecular identifiers. TCRdb re-analysed the PCR reads in MiXCR, keeping a single row per CDR3 protein. The data show 90,000 to 95,000 distinct CDR3 sequences, roughly an eighth seen once.

Material: PBMCs from the stem cell graft donor, obtained from the stem cell graft. The chain carries TRBV5-6 and TRBJ1-6, with D possibly matching TRBD1 (5 bases). The clonotype originates from a human donor who donated a stem cell graft to a child with inherited bone marrow failure. Here the CDR3 DNA reads TGTGCCAGCAGCTGGGGGGTGTATAATTCACCCCTCCACTTT. Encoded protein: CASSWGVYNSPLHF.